Sequencing of this T cell receptor (beta chain) was carried out in a study of PD-L1 blockade in urothelial cancer. Of note for this clone: Its target is not known.

Study-wide results and caveats: Greater 3-week expansion of tumor-associated blood clones was recorded for durable-benefit patients.

The time point: peripheral blood 6 weeks after treatment start. V was trimmed by 0 bases and J by 4 bases, leaving 9 bases between them. Germline CDR1 and CDR2: LNHNV and YYDKDF (reference sequence). The CDR3 is 14 amino acids. This table comes from immunoSEQ multiplex PCR, and its TCRdb copy is limited to in-frame clones, with some not included. The repertoire has about 130,000 clones, roughly 86% of them found once; the top ten carry around 2.4%. This material consisted of PBMCs, taken around atezolizumab (anti-PD-L1) treatment. The chain employs TRBV15 and TRBJ2-5; weak D call: TRBD1 (5 bases). The TCR comes from a man in his fifties with urothelial cancer. The CDR3 DNA follows: TGTGCCACCAGCAGAGATGGGGCGATAGAGACCCAGTACTTC. It translates to CATSRDGAIETQYF.